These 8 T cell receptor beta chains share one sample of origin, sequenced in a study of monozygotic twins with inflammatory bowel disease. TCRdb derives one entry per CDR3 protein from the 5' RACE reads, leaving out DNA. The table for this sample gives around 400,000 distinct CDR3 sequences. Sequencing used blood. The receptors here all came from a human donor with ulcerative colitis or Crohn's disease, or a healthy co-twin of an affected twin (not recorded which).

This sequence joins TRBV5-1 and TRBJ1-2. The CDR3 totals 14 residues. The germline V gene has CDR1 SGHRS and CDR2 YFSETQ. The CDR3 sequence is CASSLAPEDYGYTF.

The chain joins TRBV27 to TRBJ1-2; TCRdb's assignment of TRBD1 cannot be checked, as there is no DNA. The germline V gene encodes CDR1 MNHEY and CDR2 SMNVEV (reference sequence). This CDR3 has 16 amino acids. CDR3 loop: CASSLSNPQASYGYTF.

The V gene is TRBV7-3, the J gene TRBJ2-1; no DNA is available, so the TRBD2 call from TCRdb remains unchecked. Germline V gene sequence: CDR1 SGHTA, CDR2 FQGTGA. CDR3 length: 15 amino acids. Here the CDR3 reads CASSLVAGLNNEQFF.

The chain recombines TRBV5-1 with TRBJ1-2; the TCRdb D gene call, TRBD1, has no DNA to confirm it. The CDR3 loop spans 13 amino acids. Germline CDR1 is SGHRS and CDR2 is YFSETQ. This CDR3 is CASSPTGDSGYTF.

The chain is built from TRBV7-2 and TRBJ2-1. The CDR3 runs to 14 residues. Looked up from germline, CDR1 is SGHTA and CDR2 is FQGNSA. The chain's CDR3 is CASSPSGYHNEQFF.

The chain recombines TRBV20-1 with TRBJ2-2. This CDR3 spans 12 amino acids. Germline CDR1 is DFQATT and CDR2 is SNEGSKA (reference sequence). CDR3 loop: CSARDLGGELFF.

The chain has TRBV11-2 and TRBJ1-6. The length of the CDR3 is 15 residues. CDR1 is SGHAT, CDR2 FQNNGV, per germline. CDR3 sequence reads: CASSLRSSYNSPLHF.

CDR3 residues: CASSPAVIGGALAEAFF. V and J are TRBV5-5 and TRBJ1-1. The length of the CDR3 is 17 residues. From germline, CDR1 is SGHKS and CDR2 YYEKEE (reference sequence).